This T cell receptor beta chain was recorded in a study of cytomegalovirus exposure and HLA in healthy donors. Study as a whole: Roughly 77 million unique TCRs from HLA-typed donors made up an early data release. Findings and limits, study-wide: In vitro checks showed that three CMV-associated chains really do target CMV antigens.

The CDR3 contains 14 residues. V shed 5 bases and J 5 bases; nucleotides not matched to a gene: 4. CDR1 is LNHDA, CDR2 SQIVND, per germline (reference sequence). Amplification used 60 Vbeta primers and 13 Jbeta primers. Sequenced by immunoSEQ multiplex PCR; TCRdb stores in-frame clones only, minus some. The table has around 150,000 clones, 75% to 80% seen once. About this clone itself: As yet, its antigen is unknown.

This sequence joins TRBV19 and TRBJ1-5; 9 bases match TRBD1. Sequencing input: PBMCs. This clonotype originated in a man over 45 in good health and CMV-seropositive. CDR3 region: CASSRTGAHQPQHF. The CDR3 coding sequence is TGTGCCAGTAGTCGGACAGGGGCCCATCAGCCCCAGCATTTT.